This T cell receptor (beta chain) was obtained from a study of T cell responses to AZD1222 COVID-19 vaccine. Study background: Doses given second, at about 4 or about 12 weeks, were pooled.

TCRdb's copy holds only in-frame clones and misses some; the assay was immunoSEQ multiplex PCR. The sample yields 80,000 or so clones, roughly 80% seen once. Overall study findings and caveats: Spike-specific TCR breadth and depth were elevated following two AZD1222 doses. The donors showed a predominance of white British ancestry and of females, with possible underestimation of clonal diversity.

The sample holds one count of this clone. Antigen: not known. Trimming left V 0 bases short and J 8 bases short, with 13 bases between. CDR1 and CDR2 (germline): MNHEY, SVGAGI. The CDR3 runs 15 residues. The V gene is TRBV6-5, the J gene TRBJ1-4; D unclear. This specimen consisted of peripheral blood, obtained on day 0 of AZD1222 vaccination. This receptor was obtained from an adult in good health. The CDR3 loop reads CASSYSIGRGEKLFF. The CDR3 nucleotides are TGTGCCAGCAGTTACTCGATAGGGAGAGGAGAAAAACTGTTTTTT.